This T cell receptor beta chain was retrieved from a study of CD8 T cells in ankylosing spondylitis. Points from the study as a whole: Those disease-linked clones were CD8+; they were also relatively rare in peripheral blood. The authors reported significant enrichment of disease-linked clones in matched ankylosing spondylitis synovial fluid. Blood from ankylosing spondylitis patients appeared to carry a characteristic eight-variant TCR beta motif.

Per germline, CDR1 DFQATT and CDR2 SNEGSKA (reference sequence). Trimming at V came to 0 bases and at J to 5 bases, leaving 3 bases not matched to a gene. The CDR3 spans 13 residues. 5'-RACE, quantitative and with molecular barcodes, yielded the TCR beta libraries. From the 5' RACE reads, TCRdb called clonotypes with MiXCR, one entry per CDR3 protein. The sample has about 250,000 distinct CDR3 sequences, roughly 32% seen once. To note about this clonotype: Its specificity is unknown.

V usage is TRBV20-1 and J usage is TRBJ2-5; 7 bases align to TRBD2. The sample taken for sequencing was blood, either unsorted or a sorted T cell fraction (not recorded which). This TCR was recovered from a male donor with ankylosing spondylitis or in good health (not recorded which). CDR3 protein: CSARDFSGETQYF. In DNA form, the CDR3 reads TGCAGTGCTAGAGATTTTAGCGGGGAGACCCAGTACTTC.